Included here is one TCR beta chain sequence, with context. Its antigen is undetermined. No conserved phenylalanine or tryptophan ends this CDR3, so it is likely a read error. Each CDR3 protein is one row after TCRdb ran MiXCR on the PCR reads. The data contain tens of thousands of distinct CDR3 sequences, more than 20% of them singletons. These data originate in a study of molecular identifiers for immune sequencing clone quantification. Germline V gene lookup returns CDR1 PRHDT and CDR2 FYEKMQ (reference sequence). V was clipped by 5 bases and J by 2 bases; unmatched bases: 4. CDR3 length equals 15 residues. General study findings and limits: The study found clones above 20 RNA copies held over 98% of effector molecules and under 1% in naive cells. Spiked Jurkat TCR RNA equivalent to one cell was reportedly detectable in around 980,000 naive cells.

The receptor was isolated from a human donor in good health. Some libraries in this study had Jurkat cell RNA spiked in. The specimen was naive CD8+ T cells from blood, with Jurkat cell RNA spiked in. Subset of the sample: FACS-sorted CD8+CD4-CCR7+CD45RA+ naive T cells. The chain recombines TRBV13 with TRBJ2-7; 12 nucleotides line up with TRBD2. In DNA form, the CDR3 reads TGTGCCAGCAGCCTGGGACTAGCGGGCCCCTACGAGCAGTACCTC. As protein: CASSLGLAGPYEQYL.